Sequencing of this T cell receptor beta chain was carried out in a study of sequential checkpoint blockade in melanoma. Overall study: First-line arms were nivolumab then ipilimumab, or the reverse, randomized 1:1. Matched biopsies came pretreatment and at week 13 for twenty-two patients.

Findings of the study overall: Clinical benefit was about 30 times likelier when tumor T-cell fraction and clonality increased.

Some clones are missing from TCRdb's copy, which holds only in-frame ones; the method was immunoSEQ multiplex PCR. This sample yields a few thousand clones, of which more than 20% are seen a single time; roughly an eighth belongs to the top ten. As for treatment: randomized to nivolumab then ipilimumab (arm A) or the reverse (arm B). In regard to this clone: The antigen is undetermined.

The source material was tumor tissue (inferred from file names), sampled from a patient given nivolumab and ipilimumab in sequence. The clonotype was recovered from a human donor with melanoma.

In DNA, the CDR3 is TGTGCCAGCAGTCCCTCCGGAGGACGTCCCGATCAGCCCCAGCATTTT. Protein product: CASSPSGGRPDQPQHF. This rearrangement joins TRBV28 to TRBJ1-5; D not certain. Per the germline V gene, CDR1 is MDHEN and CDR2 is SYDVKM. The CDR3 length is 16 residues. The germline V and J ends were trimmed by 5 bases and 5 bases, with 19 bases remaining between them.